Reported below is one T cell receptor (beta chain). Its specificity is unknown. This sample is part of a study of long-term antiretroviral therapy in people with HIV. A v3.0 immunoSEQ assay was performed at survey level. The repertoire was sequenced with immunoSEQ multiplex PCR; TCRdb's copy has only in-frame clones and lacks some. This table has 15,000 to 20,000 clones, 76% appearing once. None of the participants with HIV were treated outside the United States. Before DNA extraction, roughly 0.95-10 million cryopreserved PBMC were held in the samples. The germline CDR1 and CDR2 sequences are MGHDK and SYGVNS. This CDR3 has 12 amino acids. Trimming removed 2 bases at V and 11 bases at J, with 7 bases between. General study points: Against controls, HIV repertoires showed narrower ranges of CDR3 length.

This chain connects TRBV25-1 to TRBJ1-6, with D unresolved. The sample here was unsorted PBMCs, taken about 2.6 years before starting antiretroviral therapy. This clonotype was sampled from a woman aged 45-65 years with HIV. The CDR3 sequence: CASSEGLAPLHF. The CDR3, as DNA: TGTGCCAGCAGTGAAGGACTGGCACCCCTCCACTTT.